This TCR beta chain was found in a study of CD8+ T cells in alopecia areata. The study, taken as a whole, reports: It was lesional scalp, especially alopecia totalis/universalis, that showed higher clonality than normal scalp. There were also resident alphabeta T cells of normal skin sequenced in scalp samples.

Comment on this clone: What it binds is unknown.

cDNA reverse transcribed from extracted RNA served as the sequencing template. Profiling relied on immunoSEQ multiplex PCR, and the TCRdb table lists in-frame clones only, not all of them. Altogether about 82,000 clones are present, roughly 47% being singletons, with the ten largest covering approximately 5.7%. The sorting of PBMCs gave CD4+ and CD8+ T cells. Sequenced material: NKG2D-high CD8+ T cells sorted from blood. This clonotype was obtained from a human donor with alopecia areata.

CDR3 nucleotide sequence: TGTGCCAGCTCGACAGTCTTCCAAGAGACCCAGTACTTC. It encodes CASSTVFQETQYF. V is TRBV21-1 and J is TRBJ2-5; the table's TRBD1 call for D was not verified on the DNA. TRBV21-1 is listed as a pseudogene. This CDR3 contains 13 residues.